This T cell receptor (beta chain) was documented in a study of blood T cell repertoires in COVID-19. About the study: Acute and convalescent COVID-19 specimens originated in the United States, Italy and Spain. T cells, B-cell-depleted T cells, or PBMCs supplied cDNA or gDNA.

The Seattle patients, enrolled during active infection, were followed longitudinally. As originally analysed: Estimation of nucleated cell counts relied on the amplification of reference gene primers. Some clones are missing from TCRdb's copy, which holds only in-frame ones; the method was immunoSEQ multiplex PCR. V, J and clone size reflect that table, while D and trimming were determined from the DNA. The data contain 150,000 to 250,000 clones, about 76% of them singletons. Source material: peripheral blood. The receptor comes from a middle-aged woman with COVID-19, enrolled during active disease.

The CDR3 is CAISEWGTSTDTQYF. The CDR3 DNA reads TGTGCCATCAGTGAGTGGGGGACTAGCACAGATACGCAGTATTTT. The V gene is TRBV10-3, the J gene TRBJ2-3; perhaps TRBD2 as D (6 bases). The length of the CDR3 is 15 residues. Trimming pared 1 base from V and 0 bases from J, leaving 8 bases between. Germline lookup yields CDR1 ENHRY and CDR2 SYGVKD.